These T cell receptor beta chains were read from a single sample in a study of T cells in Graves' hyperthyroidism and ophthalmopathy. TCRdb re-derived calls from the multiplex PCR reads in MiXCR, one entry per CDR3 protein. The table has approximately 400,000 distinct CDR3 sequences, about 14% seen once. Sequences were obtained from blood. The receptor source for this set is a woman aged 25 to 39 with Graves' ophthalmopathy. Both conserved end residues are part of each CDR3. The D gene is left open where the match is weak. Size is stated for part of the rows, as once, few or many counts, or as a class when the clone is expanded.

>many|14|TRBJ2-7|TRBD1|TRBV28
CASVPGTGGVEQYF
TGTGCCAGCGTCCCCGGGACAGGGGGCGTCGAGCAGTACTTC
>many|13|TRBJ1-1|TRBD1|TRBV5-6
CASSHDRGTEAFF
TGTGCCAGCAGCCACGACAGGGGGACTGAAGCTTTCTTT
>few|15|TRBJ2-2|NA|TRBV9
CASSVLGSGTGELFF
TGTGCCAGCAGCGTATTGGGGAGTGGGACCGGGGAGCTGTTTTTT
>NA|12|TRBJ2-7|NA|TRBV10-1
CASSGSIYEQYF
TGCGCCAGCAGTGGGAGTATCTACGAGCAGTACTTC
>NA|18|TRBJ1-6|NA|TRBV25-1
CASSELKTGLGDNSPLHF
TGTGCCAGCAGTGAGCTCAAGACAGGACTCGGTGATAATTCACCCCTCCACTTT
>NA|15|TRBJ1-1|NA|TRBV6-6
CASSYGQNMNTEAFF
TGTGCCAGCAGTTACGGGCAGAACATGAACACTGAAGCTTTCTTT
>few|14|TRBJ2-2|NA|TRBV6-1
CASSLAVRTGELFF
TGTGCCAGCAGTTTGGCGGTCCGGACCGGGGAGCTGTTTTTT
>many|13|TRBJ1-1|NA|TRBV9
CASSVGVLTEAFF
TGTGCCAGCAGCGTAGGCGTTCTCACTGAAGCTTTCTTT
>many|13|TRBJ1-6|NA|TRBV7-9
CASSPDSNSPLHF
TGTGCCAGCAGCCCCGACTCCAATTCACCCCTCCACTTT
>NA|15|TRBJ1-5|TRBD1|TRBV19
CASTTWTGSNQPQHF
TGTGCCAGTACCACTTGGACAGGGTCGAATCAGCCCCAGCATTTT
>many|15|TRBJ2-7|NA|TRBV27
CASSSRAGRSYEQYF
TGTGCCAGCAGTTCCAGGGCGGGCCGCTCCTACGAGCAGTACTTC
>many|13|TRBJ1-1|NA|TRBV7-2
CASSLAQNTEAFF
TGTGCCAGCAGCTTAGCGCAGAACACTGAAGCTTTCTTT
>NA|13|TRBJ1-4|NA|TRBV27
CASSFGPMEKLFF
TGTGCCAGCAGTTTTGGACCCATGGAAAAACTGTTTTTT
>NA|14|TRBJ2-3|NA|TRBV19
CATQRDGIADTQYF
TGTGCCACACAAAGGGACGGTATTGCAGATACGCAGTATTTT
>many|15|TRBJ2-2|NA|TRBV11-1
CASSSRQVGPGELFF
TGTGCCAGCAGCAGCCGACAGGTCGGGCCCGGGGAGCTGTTTTTT
>few|13|TRBJ2-1|NA|TRBV9
CASSVEDYNEQFF
TGTGCCAGCAGCGTAGAGGACTACAATGAGCAGTTCTTC
>NA|13|TRBJ1-2|TRBD1|TRBV6-1
CASTATGIYGYTF
TGTGCCAGCACCGCGACAGGGATCTATGGCTACACCTTC
>many|15|TRBJ1-1|TRBD1|TRBV7-2
CASSLIRQGITEAFF
TGTGCCAGCAGCTTAATTAGACAGGGCATCACTGAAGCTTTCTTT
>many|12|TRBJ2-7|TRBD1|TRBV29-1
CSVPGQAYEQYF
TGCAGCGTCCCCGGACAGGCCTACGAGCAGTACTTC
>many|16|TRBJ2-1|TRBD2|TRBV24-1
CATSDPLAGGGYEQFF
TGTGCCACCAGTGATCCACTAGCGGGGGGAGGCTATGAGCAGTTCTTC
>many|14|TRBJ2-7|TRBD1|TRBV29-1
CSAERDRGTYEQYF
TGCAGCGCTGAACGGGACAGGGGCACCTACGAGCAGTACTTC
>many|14|TRBJ1-1|NA|TRBV6-1
CASRRPSMNTEAFF
TGTGCCAGCAGAAGACCGAGCATGAACACTGAAGCTTTCTTT
>many|15|TRBJ1-2|NA|TRBV11-2
CASSRRAGSDYGYTF
TGTGCCAGCAGCCGCCGCGCAGGGTCCGACTATGGCTACACCTTC
>many|14|TRBJ2-3|NA|TRBV3-1
CASSQGSRGDTQYF
TGTGCCAGCAGCCAAGGGTCCAGGGGAGATACGCAGTATTTT
>many|15|TRBJ1-1|NA|TRBV6-1
CASSFDEAPNTEAFF
TGTGCCAGCAGTTTTGACGAGGCCCCGAACACTGAAGCTTTCTTT
>few|14|TRBJ2-3|NA|TRBV7-9
CASSPRGSGDTQYF
TGTGCCAGCAGCCCTAGGGGATCTGGAGATACGCAGTATTTT
>NA|19|TRBJ2-7|TRBD2|TRBV13
CASSLSTSGGARGTYEQYF
TGTGCCAGCAGCCTCTCGACTAGCGGGGGGGCCCGTGGGACCTACGAGCAGTACTTC
>many|12|TRBJ1-4|TRBD1|TRBV18
CASSQGGEKLFF
TGTGCCAGCTCTCAAGGGGGCGAAAAACTGTTTTTT
>few|14|TRBJ2-2|NA|TRBV20-1
CSATMVVNTGELFF
TGCAGTGCCACTATGGTGGTGAACACCGGGGAGCTGTTTTTT
>many|16|TRBJ2-3|NA|TRBV5-5
CASSSSRPGITDTQYF
TGTGCCAGCAGCTCGTCTAGACCGGGGATCACAGATACGCAGTATTTT
>many|12|TRBJ2-7|NA|TRBV12-3/TRBV12-4
CASSLGRGEQYF
TGTGCCAGCAGTTTGGGTCGCGGAGAGCAGTACTTC
>many|14|TRBJ2-7|TRBD2|TRBV20-1
CSAKGLAGGYEQYF
TGCAGTGCTAAGGGACTAGCGGGGGGCTACGAGCAGTACTTC
>many|14|TRBJ2-3|TRBD1|TRBV12-3/TRBV12-4
CASSPQGVPDTQYF
TGTGCCAGCAGTCCACAGGGGGTGCCAGATACGCAGTATTTT
>NA|14|TRBJ1-2|NA|TRBV19
CASTVLSDDYGYTF
TGTGCCAGTACGGTTCTGAGCGATGATTATGGCTACACCTTC
>NA|16|TRBJ2-2|TRBD1|TRBV29-1
CSVRAQGGAGTGELFF
TGCAGCGTTCGCGCTCAAGGGGGCGCGGGCACCGGGGAGCTGTTTTTT
>NA|15|TRBJ1-1|NA|TRBV24-1
CATRPTEPMNTEAFF
TGTGCCACCAGACCGACAGAACCCATGAACACTGAAGCTTTCTTT
>many|14|TRBJ1-4|NA|TRBV7-2
CASSLTGLREKLFF
TGTGCCAGCAGCTTAACAGGGTTACGGGAAAAACTGTTTTTT
>many|14|TRBJ2-1|TRBD1|TRBV10-3
CAIRGTGGTSEQFF
TGTGCCATCAGGGGGACAGGGGGGACGAGTGAGCAGTTCTTC
>NA|15|TRBJ2-1|TRBD2|TRBV5-8
CASSSGMTSGGEQFF
TGTGCCAGCAGCTCCGGAATGACTAGCGGGGGAGAGCAGTTCTTC
>NA|13|TRBJ2-4|NA|TRBV4-1
CASSPGGKDIQYF
TGCGCCAGCAGCCCCGGGGGTAAAGACATTCAGTACTTC
>many|13|TRBJ2-1|TRBD2|TRBV19
CASRSAGGGEQFF
TGTGCCAGTCGAAGCGCGGGGGGCGGTGAGCAGTTCTTC
>few|16|TRBJ1-1|NA|TRBV6-1
CASSTQTYRVNTEAFF
TGTGCCAGCAGTACCCAGACATACCGTGTGAACACTGAAGCTTTCTTT
>many|13|TRBJ1-2|NA|TRBV2
CASESSGLYGYTF
TGTGCCAGCGAGAGTTCGGGACTGTATGGCTACACCTTC
>NA|16|TRBJ2-1|NA|TRBV9
CASSVGDWERDNEQFF
TGTGCCAGCAGCGTAGGAGATTGGGAGCGTGACAATGAGCAGTTCTTC
>many|17|TRBJ2-3|NA|TRBV6-5
CASSYKSITAFPDTQYF
TGTGCCAGCAGTTATAAGTCGATTACCGCTTTCCCAGATACGCAGTATTTT
>many|14|TRBJ2-1|TRBD2|TRBV27
CASSSGLGVGEQFF
TGTGCCAGCAGTTCGGGACTAGGGGTAGGCGAGCAGTTCTTC
>many|17|TRBJ2-3|NA|TRBV30
CAWNLGGGRTHTDTQYF
TGTGCCTGGAACCTAGGTGGGGGGAGGACACACACAGATACGCAGTATTTT
>many|16|TRBJ2-7|TRBD2|TRBV4-1
CASSQDLSSGQYEQYF
TGCGCCAGCAGCCAAGATCTGTCTAGCGGGCAGTACGAGCAGTACTTC